This TCR beta chain was obtained from a study of blood T cells in healthy people across ages (dated by TCRdb to about 2015). Turning to the overall study: In model experiments, roughly one uniquely barcoded TCR beta cDNA molecule per two T cells was captured by template switching. The donors were split into four age groups: young (average around 17 years), middle-aged (39), aged (approximately 60) and long-lived (roughly 77). Two additional independent replicas of 1 million unique cDNA reads from the same blood draw were analyzed for two donors (one aged 18 to 30 and one aged 80 or older). To avoid experimental bias, donors of different ages were randomly spread across the sequencing lanes. The study measured age-related changes in TCR beta repertoire diversity using deep sequencing normalized with unique cDNA molecular identifiers. What the research found in general, with its limitations: The long-lived group showed more naive CD4+ T cells, fewer expanded clones and increased TCR diversity than the aged group, suggesting age selection. As age increased, observed TCR beta diversity per million T cells dropped in a roughly linear way, and a significant reduction was already evident by age 40. Bulk unsorted PBMC profiling prevented conclusive comparison of naive and antigen-experienced compartments. Because the CMV infection status of the donors was unknown, age-related changes in expanded clonotypes may potentially have been confounded. The percentage of naive T cells measured by flow cytometry correlated strongly with observed TCR beta diversity. Estimates of total diversity from one million sequenced T cells were regarded as lower bounds and underestimates.

The CDR3 runs 14 amino acids, cysteine and phenylalanine included. Just the 42-base CDR3 DNA is kept, in frame starting at base 1. CDR1 and CDR2, looked up from the germline V gene, are SQVTM and ANQGSEA. Here V drops 6 bases and J drops 3 bases, and the junction holds 9 bases not matched to any gene. The approximately 41 donors, aged 6 to 90 years, were systemically healthy Caucasian individuals from Russia. Approximately 9.3 milliliters of peripheral blood were drawn from each donor into EDTA-treated Vacutainer tubes. Ficoll-Paque density-gradient centrifugation was used to isolate PBMCs, with at least 7 million per sample. Total RNA was extracted from PBMCs with Trizol reagent, with at least 5.5 micrograms obtained per sample. The percentages of naive CD45RAhigh/CD27high T cells were determined by flow cytometry on a PBMC aliquot from every donor. Library prep was done by 5' RACE. TCRdb records Illumina HiSeq 2500 as the sequencer. The second PCR ran for roughly 7 to 11 cycles and used a J-beta primer mix along with a sample-barcoded 5' primer. A template-switch 5' adaptor carrying 12 random nucleotides introduced a unique molecular identifier onto each TCR beta cDNA molecule. Each sample yielded at least 3 million CDR3-containing paired-end reads. First-strand cDNA was synthesized from all RNA with the Mint cDNA synthesis kit, primed by a TRBC-specific oligonucleotide. After uracil-DNA glycosylase treatment, a first 18-cycle PCR used universal primers M1SS and BC2_uni_R on all cDNA. The study's processing was this. Each sample was normalized by randomly selecting 1 million high-quality reads, each carrying a distinct molecular identifier. Instead of being binned into consensus sequences, reads with shared molecular identifiers were discarded. MiTCR, run with a Q25 quality threshold and the strictest error-elimination algorithm, handled CDR3 identification, clonotype clustering and error correction. A nonparametric unseen species model with Euler transformation was used to estimate a lower bound on total TCR beta diversity. The public reads were reanalyzed by TCRdb: fastp trimming at Q25, MiXCR alignment, in-frame beta chains only. Each CDR3 protein appears once, grouped with its most common genes and DNA. These V and J calls rely on TCRdb rather than the paper's analysis. The sample table records roughly 900,000 distinct CDR3 sequences; roughly 50% of these occur just once. The top ten hold around an eighth of the sample.

A few counts support this clonotype. No antigen is known for it. Within one base of it there is no much larger clone, and no base qualities were kept. The sequence joins TRBV29-1 to TRBJ2-3; a stretch of 7 junction bases matches TRBD2. The sequence derives from a young man in good health. The sample comprised blood. Here the CDR3 is given as CSVWYGGGTDTQYF. The bases are TGCAGCGTGTGGTACGGGGGAGGGACAGATACGCAGTATTTT.